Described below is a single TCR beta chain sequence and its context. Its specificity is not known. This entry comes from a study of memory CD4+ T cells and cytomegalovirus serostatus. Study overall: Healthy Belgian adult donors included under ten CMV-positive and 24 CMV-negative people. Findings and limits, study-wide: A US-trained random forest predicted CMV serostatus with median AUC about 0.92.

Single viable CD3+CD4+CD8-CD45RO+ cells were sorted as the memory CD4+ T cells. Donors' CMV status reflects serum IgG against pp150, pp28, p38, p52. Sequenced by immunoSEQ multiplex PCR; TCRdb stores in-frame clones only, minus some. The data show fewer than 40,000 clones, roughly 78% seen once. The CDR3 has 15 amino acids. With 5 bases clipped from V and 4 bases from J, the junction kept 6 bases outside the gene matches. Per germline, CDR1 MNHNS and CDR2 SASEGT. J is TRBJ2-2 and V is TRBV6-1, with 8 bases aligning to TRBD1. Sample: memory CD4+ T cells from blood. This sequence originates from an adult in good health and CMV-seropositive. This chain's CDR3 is CASSTQGASTGELFF. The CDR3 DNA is TGTGCCAGCAGTACGCAGGGGGCGTCCACCGGGGAGCTGTTTTTT.